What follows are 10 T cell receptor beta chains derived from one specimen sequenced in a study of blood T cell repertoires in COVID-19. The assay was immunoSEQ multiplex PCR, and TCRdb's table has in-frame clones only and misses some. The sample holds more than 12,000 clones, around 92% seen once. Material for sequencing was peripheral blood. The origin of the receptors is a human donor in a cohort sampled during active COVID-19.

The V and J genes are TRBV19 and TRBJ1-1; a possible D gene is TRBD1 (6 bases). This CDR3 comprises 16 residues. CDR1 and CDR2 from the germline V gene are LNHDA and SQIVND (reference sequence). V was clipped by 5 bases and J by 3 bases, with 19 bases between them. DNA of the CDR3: TGTGCCAGTAGTGTGGGGCGGCAGGGGTGGGACACTGAAGCTTTCTTT. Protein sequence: CASSVGRQGWDTEAFF.

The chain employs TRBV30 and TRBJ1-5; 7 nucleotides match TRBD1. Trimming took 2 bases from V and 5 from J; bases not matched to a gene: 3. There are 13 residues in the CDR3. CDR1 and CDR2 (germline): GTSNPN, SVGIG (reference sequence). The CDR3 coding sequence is TGTGCCTGGAGTACAAGGGGGCATCAGCCCCAGCATTTT. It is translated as CAWSTRGHQPQHF.

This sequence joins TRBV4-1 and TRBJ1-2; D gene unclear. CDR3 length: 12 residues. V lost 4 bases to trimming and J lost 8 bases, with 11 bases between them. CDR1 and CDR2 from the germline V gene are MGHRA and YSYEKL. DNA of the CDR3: TGCGCCAGCAGCCCCCGGTCAGGCGGCTACACCTTC. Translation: CASSPRSGGYTF.

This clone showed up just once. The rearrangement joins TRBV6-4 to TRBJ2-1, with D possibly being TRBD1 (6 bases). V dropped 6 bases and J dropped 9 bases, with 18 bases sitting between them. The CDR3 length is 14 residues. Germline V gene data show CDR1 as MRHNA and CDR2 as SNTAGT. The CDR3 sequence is CASRLTKGEGEQFF. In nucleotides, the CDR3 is TGTGCCAGCAGACTTACTAAGGGGGAAGGTGAGCAGTTCTTC.

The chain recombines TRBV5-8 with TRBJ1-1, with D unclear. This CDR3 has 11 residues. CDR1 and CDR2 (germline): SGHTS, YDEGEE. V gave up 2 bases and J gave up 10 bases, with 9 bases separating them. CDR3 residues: CASSLSARAFF. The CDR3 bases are TGTGCCAGCAGCTTATCAGCTAGAGCTTTCTTT.

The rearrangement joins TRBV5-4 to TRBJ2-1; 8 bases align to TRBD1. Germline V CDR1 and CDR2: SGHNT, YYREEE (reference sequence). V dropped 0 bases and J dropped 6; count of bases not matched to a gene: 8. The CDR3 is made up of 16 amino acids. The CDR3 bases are TGTGCCAGCAGCTTGGCTGGTGGACAGGGTTTCAATGAGCAGTTCTTC. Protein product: CASSLAGGQGFNEQFF.

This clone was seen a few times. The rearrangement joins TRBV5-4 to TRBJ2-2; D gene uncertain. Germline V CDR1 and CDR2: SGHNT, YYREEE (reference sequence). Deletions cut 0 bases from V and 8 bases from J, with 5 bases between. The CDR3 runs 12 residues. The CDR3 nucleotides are TGTGCCAGCAGCTTGGGCAGGGGGGAGCTGTTTTTT. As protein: CASSLGRGELFF. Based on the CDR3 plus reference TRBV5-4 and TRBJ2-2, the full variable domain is ETGVTQSPTHLIKTRGQQVTLRCSSQSGHNTVSWYQQALGQGPQFIFQYYREEENGRGNFPPRFSGLQFPNYSSELNVNALELDDSALYLCASSLGRGELFFGEGSRLTVL.

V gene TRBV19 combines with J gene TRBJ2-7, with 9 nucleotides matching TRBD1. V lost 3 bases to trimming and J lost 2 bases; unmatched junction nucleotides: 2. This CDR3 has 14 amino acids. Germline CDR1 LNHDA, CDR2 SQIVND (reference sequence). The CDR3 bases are TGTGCCAGTAGTATCGACAGGGGGGCCTACGAGCAGTACTTC. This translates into CASSIDRGAYEQYF.

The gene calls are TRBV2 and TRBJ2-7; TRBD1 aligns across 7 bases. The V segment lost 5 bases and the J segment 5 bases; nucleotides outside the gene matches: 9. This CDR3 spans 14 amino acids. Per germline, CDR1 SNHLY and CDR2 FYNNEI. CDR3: CASSPLGGVDEQYF. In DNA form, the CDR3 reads TGTGCCAGCAGTCCACTAGGGGGCGTCGACGAGCAGTACTTC.

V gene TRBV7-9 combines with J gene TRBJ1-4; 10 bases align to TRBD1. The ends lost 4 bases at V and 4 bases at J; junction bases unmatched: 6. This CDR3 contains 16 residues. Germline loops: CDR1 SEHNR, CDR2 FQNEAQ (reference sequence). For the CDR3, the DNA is TGTGCCAGCAGCTCGCGGACAGGGGGTGGTAATGAAAAACTGTTTTTT. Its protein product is CASSSRTGGGNEKLFF.